This T cell receptor beta chain was recorded in a study of blood T cell repertoires in COVID-19. At the level of the study: Samples representing acute and convalescent COVID-19 were sourced from the United States, Italy and Spain. From T cells, B-cell-depleted T cells, or PBMCs came the material, which was cDNA or gDNA.

Trimming removed 5 bases from V and 2 bases from J, with 13 bases in between. CDR3 length: 15 residues. Germline V gene data show CDR1 as SGHTA and CDR2 as FQGNSA. As processed by the authors: Scientists estimated how many nucleated cells there were by amplifying reference gene primers. TCRdb keeps only in-frame clones here, not all; method: immunoSEQ multiplex PCR. V and J calls and clone size are given by that table; D and trimming were obtained from the DNA. Among just under 150,000 clones listed, approximately 90% were seen once. This chain links TRBV7-2 with TRBJ1-5; tentative D call: TRBD1 (6 bases). What was sequenced was peripheral blood. The TCR sequence derives from a woman in her fifties or sixties with acute or convalescent COVID-19. As DNA, the CDR3 is TGTGCCAGCAGCCAGGGGAGGGTTGGCAATCAGCCCCAGCATTTT. This gives the protein CASSQGRVGNQPQHF.